This T cell receptor beta chain was obtained from a study of blood T cell repertoires in COVID-19. On the study more broadly: Some COVID-19 samples were acute and others convalescent; all came from the United States, Italy and Spain.

Either two negative PCRs, clearance, or symptom resolution qualified Cohort 3 donors as recovered. Here immunoSEQ multiplex PCR was the method, and the copy in TCRdb shows in-frame clones only, minus some. Of about 300,000 clones listed, more than 75% are singletons. The CDR3 extends over 16 amino acids. The germline gives CDR1 MDHEN, CDR2 SYDVKM. The V and J ends lost 6 bases and 1 base, in that order; junction bases with no gene match: 8. Sequenced input: PBMCs or T cells enriched from blood (not recorded which). The sequence was collected from a man aged 25 to 40 who had recovered from COVID-19. The chain combines TRBV28 with TRBJ1-5, with TRBD1 identical over 8 bases. CDR3 residues: CASSFSGGTSNQPQHF. CDR3 DNA sequence: TGTGCCAGCAGCTTCTCAGGGGGCACGAGCAATCAGCCCCAGCATTTT. Complete variable domain (other parts from reference TRBV28 and TRBJ1-5): DVKVTQSSRYLVKRTGEKVFLECVQDMDHENMFWYRQDPGLGLRLIYFSYDVKMKEKGDIPEGYSVSREKKERFSLILESASTNQTSMYLCASSFSGGTSNQPQHFGDGTRLSIL.